One sample yielded the 6 T cell receptor beta chains listed below, sequenced in a study of blood T cell repertoires in COVID-19. Assay used: immunoSEQ multiplex PCR; TCRdb lists only in-frame clones, some missing. The repertoire consists of just under 95,000 clones, with roughly 80% occurring once and the leading ten covering roughly 19%. The sequenced sample was peripheral blood. Receptors were obtained from a human donor in a cohort sampled during active COVID-19.

V and J are TRBV29-1 and TRBJ2-1; 8 nucleotides line up with TRBD1. Germline V gene lookup returns CDR1 SQVTM and CDR2 ANQGSEA. V shed 6 bases, J shed 5 bases, and the junction held 9 bases outside the gene matches. The CDR3 covers 14 residues. The CDR3: CSVIQTGEHNEQFF. CDR3 bases: TGCAGCGTCATCCAGACAGGGGAACACAATGAGCAGTTCTTC.

V usage is TRBV4-1 and J usage is TRBJ1-6; 7 nucleotides agree with TRBD1. Unmatched junction bases numbered 4, after V lost 3 bases and J lost 8 bases. Per the germline V gene, CDR1 is MGHRA and CDR2 is YSYEKL. The CDR3 is 14 amino acids. Written as DNA, the CDR3 is TGCGCCAGCAGCCAGACAGGGAATTATTCACCCCTCCACTTT. It encodes CASSQTGNYSPLHF.

This chain links TRBV6-5 with TRBJ1-1, with 10 bases that match TRBD1. CDR3 length equals 15 residues. In germline, CDR1 is MNHEY, CDR2 SVGAGI. The trim removed 6 bases at V and 5 bases at J, leaving 9 bases unmatched. The DNA for the CDR3 is TGTGCCAGCAGGCGGGACAGGGGAGTGAGTACTGAAGCTTTCTTT. Translated: CASRRDRGVSTEAFF.

This clone was observed once. This sequence joins TRBV28 and TRBJ1-4, with D possibly TRBD1 on 5 matching bases. With 3 bases removed from V and 8 bases from J, the gap between germline ends came to 10 bases. The CDR3 has 13 residues. Germline CDR1 and CDR2: MDHEN and SYDVKM. This CDR3 reads CASSLEGTEKLFF. Written as DNA, the CDR3 is TGTGCCAGCAGTTTGGAGGGGACGGAAAAACTGTTTTTT. Based on the CDR3 plus reference TRBV28 and TRBJ1-4, the full variable domain is DVKVTQSSRYLVKRTGEKVFLECVQDMDHENMFWYRQDPGLGLRLIYFSYDVKMKEKGDIPEGYSVSREKKERFSLILESASTNQTSMYLCASSLEGTEKLFFGSGTQLSVL.

The chain recombines TRBV27 with TRBJ1-5; D is possibly TRBD1 (5 bases). The CDR3 is 14 amino acids. Per germline, CDR1 MNHEY and CDR2 SMNVEV (reference sequence). V was clipped by 2 bases and J by 1 base, with 6 bases between them. The CDR3 spells CASSLRGSNQPQHF. In DNA, the CDR3 is TGTGCCAGCAGTTTAAGGGGAAGCAATCAGCCCCAGCATTTT.

The rearrangement joins TRBV18 to TRBJ2-1; tentatively, D is TRBD2 (6 bases). The germline V and J ends were trimmed by 2 bases and 7 bases, with 12 bases remaining between them. The germline gives CDR1 KGHSH, CDR2 LQKENI. The CDR3 totals 14 residues. CDR3 in DNA: TGTGCCAGCTCACCAAGACTAGAGGGAAATGAGCAGTTCTTC. Translating gives CASSPRLEGNEQFF.